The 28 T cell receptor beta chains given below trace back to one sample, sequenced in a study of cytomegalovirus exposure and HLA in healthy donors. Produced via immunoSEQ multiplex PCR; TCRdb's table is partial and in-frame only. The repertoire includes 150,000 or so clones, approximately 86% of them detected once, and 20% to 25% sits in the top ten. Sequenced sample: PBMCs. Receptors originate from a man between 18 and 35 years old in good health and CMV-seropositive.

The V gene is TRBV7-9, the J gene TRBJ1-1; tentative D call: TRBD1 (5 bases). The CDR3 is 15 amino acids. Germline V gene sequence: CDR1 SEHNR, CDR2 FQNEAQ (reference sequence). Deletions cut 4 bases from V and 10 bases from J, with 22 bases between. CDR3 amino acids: CASSSGVGGALGAFF. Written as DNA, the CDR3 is TGTGCCAGCAGCTCTGGTGTTGGTGGGGCATTAGGAGCTTTCTTT. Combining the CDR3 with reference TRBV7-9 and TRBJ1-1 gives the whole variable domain DTGVSQNPRHKITKRGQNVTFRCDPISEHNRLYWYRQTLGQGPEFLTYFQNEAQLEKSRLLSDRFSAERPKGSFSTLEIQRTEQGDSAMYLCASSSGVGGALGAFFGQGTRLTVV.

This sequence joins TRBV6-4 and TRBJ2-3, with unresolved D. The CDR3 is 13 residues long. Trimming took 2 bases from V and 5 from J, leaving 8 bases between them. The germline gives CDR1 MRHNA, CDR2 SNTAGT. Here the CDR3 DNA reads TGTGCCAGCAGTGACCAAGCCCAAGATACGCAGTATTTT. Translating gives CASSDQAQDTQYF.

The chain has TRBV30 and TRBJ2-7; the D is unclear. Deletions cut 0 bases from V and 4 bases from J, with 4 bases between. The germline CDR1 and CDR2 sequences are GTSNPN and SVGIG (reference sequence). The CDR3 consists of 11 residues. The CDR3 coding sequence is TGTGCCTGGAGTGTCTCTTACGAGCAGTACTTC. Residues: CAWSVSYEQYF.

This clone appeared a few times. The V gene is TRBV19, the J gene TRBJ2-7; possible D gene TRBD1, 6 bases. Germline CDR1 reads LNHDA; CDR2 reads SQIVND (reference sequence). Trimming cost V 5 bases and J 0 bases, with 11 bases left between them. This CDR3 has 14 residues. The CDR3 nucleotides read TGTGCCAGTAGTGGTACAGGGAGCTCCTACGAGCAGTACTTC. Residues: CASSGTGSSYEQYF.

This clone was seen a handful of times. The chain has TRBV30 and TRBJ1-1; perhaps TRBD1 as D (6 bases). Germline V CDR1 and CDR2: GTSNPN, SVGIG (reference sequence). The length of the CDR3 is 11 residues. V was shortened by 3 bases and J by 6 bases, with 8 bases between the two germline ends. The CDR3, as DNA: TGTGCCTGGAGCAGGGGTCCTGAAGCTTTCTTT. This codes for CAWSRGPEAFF.

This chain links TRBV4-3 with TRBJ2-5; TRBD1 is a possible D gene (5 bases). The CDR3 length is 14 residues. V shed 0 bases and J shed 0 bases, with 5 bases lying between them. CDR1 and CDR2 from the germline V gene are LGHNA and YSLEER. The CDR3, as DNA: TGCGCCAGCAGCCAAGACAGGGACCAAGAGACCCAGTACTTC. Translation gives CASSQDRDQETQYF.

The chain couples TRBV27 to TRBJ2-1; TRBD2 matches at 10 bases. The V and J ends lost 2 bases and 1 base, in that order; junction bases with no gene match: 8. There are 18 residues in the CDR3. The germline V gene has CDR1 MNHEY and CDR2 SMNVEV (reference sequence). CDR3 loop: CASSLGLAGAGSYNEQFF. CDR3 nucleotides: TGTGCCAGCAGTTTAGGGCTAGCGGGGGCGGGATCCTACAATGAGCAGTTCTTC.

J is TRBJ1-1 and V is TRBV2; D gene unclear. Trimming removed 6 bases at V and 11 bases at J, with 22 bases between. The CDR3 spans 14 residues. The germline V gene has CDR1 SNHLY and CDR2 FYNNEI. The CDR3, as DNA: TGTGCCAGCAGAGCTAAGATGACCGCCCGGGAGGCTTTCTTT. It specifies CASRAKMTAREAFF.

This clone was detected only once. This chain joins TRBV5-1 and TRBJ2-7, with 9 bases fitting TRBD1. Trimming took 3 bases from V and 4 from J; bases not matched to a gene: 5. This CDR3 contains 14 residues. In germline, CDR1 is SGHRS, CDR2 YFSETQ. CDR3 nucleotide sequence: TGCGCCAGCAGCTCTAAACAGGGGGCGTACGAGCAGTACTTC. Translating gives CASSSKQGAYEQYF.

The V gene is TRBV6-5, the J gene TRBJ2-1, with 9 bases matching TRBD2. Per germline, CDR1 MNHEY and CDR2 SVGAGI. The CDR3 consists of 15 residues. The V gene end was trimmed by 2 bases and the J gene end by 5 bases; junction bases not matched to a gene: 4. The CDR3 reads CASSYGLAGNNEQFF. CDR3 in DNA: TGTGCCAGCAGTTACGGGCTAGCGGGGAACAATGAGCAGTTCTTC.

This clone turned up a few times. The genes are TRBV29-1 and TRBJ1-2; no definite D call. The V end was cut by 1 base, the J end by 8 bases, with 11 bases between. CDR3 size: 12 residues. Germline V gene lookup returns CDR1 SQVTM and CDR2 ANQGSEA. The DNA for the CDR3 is TGCAGCGTTGAAGGGATCTCCGGGGGCTACACCTTC. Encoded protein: CSVEGISGGYTF.

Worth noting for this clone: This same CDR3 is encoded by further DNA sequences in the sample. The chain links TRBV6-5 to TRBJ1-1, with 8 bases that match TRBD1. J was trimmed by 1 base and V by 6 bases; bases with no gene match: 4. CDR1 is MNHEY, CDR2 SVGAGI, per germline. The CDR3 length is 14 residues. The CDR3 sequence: CASSYDRGNTEAFF. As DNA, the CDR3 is TGTGCCAGCAGCTACGACAGGGGGAACACTGAAGCTTTCTTT.

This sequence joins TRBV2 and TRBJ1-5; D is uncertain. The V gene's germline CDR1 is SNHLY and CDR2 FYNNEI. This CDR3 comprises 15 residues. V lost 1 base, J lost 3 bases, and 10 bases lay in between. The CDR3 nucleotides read TGTGCCAGCAGTGAAGGGCATCACTACAATCAGCCCCAGCATTTT. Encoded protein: CASSEGHHYNQPQHF.

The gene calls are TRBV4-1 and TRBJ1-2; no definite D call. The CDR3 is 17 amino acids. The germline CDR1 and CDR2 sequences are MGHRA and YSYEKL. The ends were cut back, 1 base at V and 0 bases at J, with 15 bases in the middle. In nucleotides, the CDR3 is TGCGCCAGCAGCCAAGGGGGTCGCGGGTCGGCTAACTATGGCTACACCTTC. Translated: CASSQGGRGSANYGYTF.

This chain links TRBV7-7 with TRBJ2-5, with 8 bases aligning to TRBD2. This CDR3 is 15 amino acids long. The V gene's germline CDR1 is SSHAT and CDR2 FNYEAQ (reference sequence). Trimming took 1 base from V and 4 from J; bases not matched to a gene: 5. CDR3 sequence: CASSLGGGLRETQYF. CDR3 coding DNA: TGTGCCAGCAGCTTAGGCGGGGGGCTTCGAGAGACCCAGTACTTC.

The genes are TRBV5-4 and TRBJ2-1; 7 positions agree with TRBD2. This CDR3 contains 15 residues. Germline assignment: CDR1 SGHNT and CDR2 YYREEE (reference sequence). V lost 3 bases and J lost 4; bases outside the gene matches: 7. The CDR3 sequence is CASSSRLAAYNEQFF. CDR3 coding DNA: TGTGCCAGCAGCTCTAGGCTAGCGGCTTACAATGAGCAGTTCTTC.

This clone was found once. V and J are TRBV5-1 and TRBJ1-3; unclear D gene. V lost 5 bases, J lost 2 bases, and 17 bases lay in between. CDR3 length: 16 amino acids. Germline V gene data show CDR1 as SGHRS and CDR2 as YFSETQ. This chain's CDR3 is CASRGSPTEAGNTIYF. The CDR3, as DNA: TGCGCCAGCAGAGGATCACCCACAGAAGCTGGAAACACCATATATTTT.

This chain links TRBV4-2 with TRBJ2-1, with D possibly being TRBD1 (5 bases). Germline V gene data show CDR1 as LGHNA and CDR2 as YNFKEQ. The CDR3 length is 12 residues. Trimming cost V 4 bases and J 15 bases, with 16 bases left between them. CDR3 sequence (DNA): TGTGCCAGCAGCCCGCCTCTGGGGCGGCCGTTCTTC. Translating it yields CASSPPLGRPFF.

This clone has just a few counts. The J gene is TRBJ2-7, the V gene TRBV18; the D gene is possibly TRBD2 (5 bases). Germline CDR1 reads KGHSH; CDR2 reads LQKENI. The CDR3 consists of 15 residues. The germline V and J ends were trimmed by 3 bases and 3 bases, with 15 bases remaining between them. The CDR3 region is CASSPGSGRVYEQYF. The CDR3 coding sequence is TGTGCCAGCTCACCGGGCAGTGGGAGAGTCTACGAGCAGTACTTC. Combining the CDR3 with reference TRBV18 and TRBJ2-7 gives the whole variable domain NAGVMQNPRHLVRRRGQEARLRCSPMKGHSHVYWYRQLPEEGLKFMVYLQKENIIDESGMPKERFSAEFPKEGPSILRIQQVVRGDSAAYFCASSPGSGRVYEQYFGPGTRLTVT.

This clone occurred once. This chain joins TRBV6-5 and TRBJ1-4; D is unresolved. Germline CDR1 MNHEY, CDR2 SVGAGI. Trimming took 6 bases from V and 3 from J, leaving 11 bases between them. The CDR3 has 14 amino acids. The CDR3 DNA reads TGTGCCAGCAGCTGGAGGGTCTCTAATGAAAAACTGTTTTTT. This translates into CASSWRVSNEKLFF.

In nucleotides, the CDR3 is TGCGCCAGCAGCCAGATGGGACTAGGGAACACTGAAGCTTTCTTT. Translating gives CASSQMGLGNTEAFF. V and J are TRBV4-1 and TRBJ1-1; the D gene is possibly TRBD1 (5 bases). From germline, CDR1 is MGHRA and CDR2 YSYEKL. V was clipped by 3 bases and J by 1 base, with 12 bases between them. This CDR3 has 15 residues.

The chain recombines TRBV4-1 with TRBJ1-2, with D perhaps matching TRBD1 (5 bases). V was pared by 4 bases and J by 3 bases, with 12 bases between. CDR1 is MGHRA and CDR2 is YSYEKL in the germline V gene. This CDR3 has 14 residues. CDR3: CASSRKTEDYGYTF. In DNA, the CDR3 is TGCGCCAGCAGCCGGAAGACAGAAGACTATGGCTACACCTTC.

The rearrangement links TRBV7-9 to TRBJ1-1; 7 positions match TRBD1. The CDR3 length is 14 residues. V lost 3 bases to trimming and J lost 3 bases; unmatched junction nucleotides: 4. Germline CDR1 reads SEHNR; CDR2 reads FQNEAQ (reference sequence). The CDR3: CASSFGQGDTEAFF. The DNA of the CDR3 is TGTGCCAGCAGCTTCGGGCAGGGGGACACTGAAGCTTTCTTT. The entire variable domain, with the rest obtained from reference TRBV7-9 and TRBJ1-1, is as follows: DTGVSQNPRHKITKRGQNVTFRCDPISEHNRLYWYRQTLGQGPEFLTYFQNEAQLEKSRLLSDRFSAERPKGSFSTLEIQRTEQGDSAMYLCASSFGQGDTEAFFGQGTRLTVV.

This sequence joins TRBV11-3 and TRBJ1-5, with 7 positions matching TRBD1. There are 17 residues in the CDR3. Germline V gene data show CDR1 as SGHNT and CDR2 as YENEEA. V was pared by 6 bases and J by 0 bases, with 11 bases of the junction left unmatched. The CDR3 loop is CASSPTGQTNSNQPQHF. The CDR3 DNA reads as TGTGCCAGCAGTCCGACGGGACAGACTAATAGCAATCAGCCCCAGCATTTT.

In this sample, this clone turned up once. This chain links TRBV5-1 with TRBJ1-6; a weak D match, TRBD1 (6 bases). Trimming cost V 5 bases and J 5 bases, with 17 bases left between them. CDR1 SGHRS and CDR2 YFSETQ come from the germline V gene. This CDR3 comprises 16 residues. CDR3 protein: CASSPRGPRNNSPLHF. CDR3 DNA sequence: TGCGCCAGCAGTCCCAGGGGCCCAAGGAATAATTCACCCCTCCACTTT.

The CDR3 sequence is CASSSSEVKAFF. The CDR3 nucleotides are TGTGCCAGCAGTTCCTCCGAGGTGAAAGCTTTCTTT. The genes are TRBV6-6 and TRBJ1-1; D call uncertain. V lost 4 bases and J 9 bases, leaving 12 bases between the germline ends. Germline lookup yields CDR1 MNHNY and CDR2 SVGAGI (reference sequence). The CDR3 is 12 residues long.

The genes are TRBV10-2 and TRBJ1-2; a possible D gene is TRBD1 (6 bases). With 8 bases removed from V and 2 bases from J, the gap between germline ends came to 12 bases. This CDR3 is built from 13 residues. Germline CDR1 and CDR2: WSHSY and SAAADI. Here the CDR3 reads CASASTGNYGYTF. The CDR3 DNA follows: TGCGCCAGCGCGTCTACAGGGAACTATGGCTACACCTTC.

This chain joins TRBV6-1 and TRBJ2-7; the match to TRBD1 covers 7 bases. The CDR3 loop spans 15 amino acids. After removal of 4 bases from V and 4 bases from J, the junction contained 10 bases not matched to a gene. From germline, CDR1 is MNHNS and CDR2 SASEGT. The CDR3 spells CASSVEPGQMYEQYF. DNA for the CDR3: TGTGCCAGCAGTGTCGAACCGGGACAGATGTACGAGCAGTACTTC.